A single sample gave rise to the 4 T cell receptor beta chains below, sequenced in a study of blood T cell repertoires in COVID-19. TCRdb keeps only in-frame clones here, not all; method: immunoSEQ multiplex PCR. The sample includes a few hundred thousand clones, roughly 89% of them seen just once. Sequencing was carried out using PBMCs or T cells enriched from blood (not recorded which). Every receptor here comes from a woman between 18 and 29 years old with acute COVID-19.

The chain joins TRBV29-1 to TRBJ2-2, with TRBD1 as a possible D gene (6 bases). CDR1 SQVTM and CDR2 ANQGSEA come from the germline V gene. The V end lost 4 bases, the J end lost 3 bases, and 9 bases lay between the germline ends. The CDR3 sequence is 13 residues long. This chain's CDR3 is CSVADRYTGELFF. For the CDR3, the DNA is TGCAGCGTTGCAGACAGGTACACCGGGGAGCTGTTTTTT.

The chain employs TRBV5-1 and TRBJ1-3; D might be TRBD1 (5 bases). This CDR3 is 14 amino acids long. The germline V and J ends were trimmed by 2 bases and 4 bases, with 10 bases remaining between them. The germline gives CDR1 SGHRS, CDR2 YFSETQ. Here the CDR3 DNA reads TGCGCCAGCAGCTTAGGGGCTTTCGGAAACACCATATATTTT. It is translated as CASSLGAFGNTIYF.

The CDR3 region is CASTPFIEKEQFF. The CDR3 DNA reads TGTGCCAGCACTCCTTTTATAGAAAAAGAGCAGTTCTTC. The chain joins TRBV6-5 to TRBJ2-1, with D unresolved. Germline CDR1 and CDR2: MNHEY and SVGAGI. The V end lost 7 bases, the J end lost 10 bases, and 17 bases lay between the germline ends. CDR3 length equals 13 residues.

The chain joins TRBV3-1 (or the pseudogene TRBV3-2) to TRBJ1-5; 9 bases are shared with TRBD1. This CDR3 contains 18 residues. CDR1 is LGHDT, CDR2 YNNKEL, per germline (reference sequence). Germline trimming cut 2 bases from V and 9 bases from J; bases unmatched to any gene: 17. In DNA form, the CDR3 reads TGTGCCAGCAGCCAATGGACTGAAAGGGGACAGGGTCACCGGCCCCAGCATTTT. Amino acids: CASSQWTERGQGHRPQHF.